This T cell receptor (beta chain) was found in a study of blood T cell repertoires in COVID-19. Study as a whole: Samples representing acute and convalescent COVID-19 were sourced from the United States, Italy and Spain. PBMCs, B-cell-depleted T cells, or T cells were the source of the cDNA or gDNA that made up the material.

As processed by the authors: Estimates of nucleated cell counts were drawn from the amplification of reference gene primers. The data were produced by immunoSEQ multiplex PCR, yet TCRdb's version contains in-frame clones alone and is incomplete. D and trimming come from the DNA, and the V and J calls and clone size come from that table. The repertoire holds roughly 76,000 clones, with roughly 90% as singletons. V trimming: 2 bases; J trimming: 5 bases; junction bases outside the gene matches: 4. CDR3 length: 14 amino acids. CDR1 SEHNR and CDR2 FQNEAQ come from the germline V gene (reference sequence). On this clone: The sample contains more than one DNA sequence encoding this CDR3.

The genes are TRBV7-9 and TRBJ1-2; 8 nucleotides line up with TRBD1. The sequence was obtained from a woman aged 55-69 years with active COVID-19. Sequenced: peripheral blood. The CDR3 protein is CASSLQGAGYGYTF. CDR3 DNA: TGTGCCAGCAGCTTACAGGGGGCAGGGTATGGCTACACCTTC.